A few counts support the clone carrying this TCR beta chain. Through week 26, nivolumab 3 mg/kg IV was given weeks 1, 4, 7, 10, then biweekly. The CDR3 contains 15 residues. CDR1 is GTSNPN and CDR2 is SVGIG in the germline V gene (reference sequence). V was clipped by 3 bases and J by 3 bases, with 12 bases between them. The source of the sample is a study of ipilimumab plus nivolumab after autologous stem cell transplantation. Here immunoSEQ multiplex PCR was the method, and the copy in TCRdb shows in-frame clones only, minus some. The sample shows 20,000 to 25,000 clones, roughly 74% of them seen only once.

This sequence originates from a male donor with diffuse large B-cell lymphoma. This chain uses TRBV30 with TRBJ1-6; D possibly corresponds to TRBD1 (6 bases). The sequencing used PBMCs, collected in a trial of ipilimumab plus nivolumab as post-transplant consolidation. The CDR3 coding sequence is TGTGCCTGGAGCGAACAGGGAGGCTATAATTCACCCCTCCACTTT. Protein: CAWSEQGGYNSPLHF.